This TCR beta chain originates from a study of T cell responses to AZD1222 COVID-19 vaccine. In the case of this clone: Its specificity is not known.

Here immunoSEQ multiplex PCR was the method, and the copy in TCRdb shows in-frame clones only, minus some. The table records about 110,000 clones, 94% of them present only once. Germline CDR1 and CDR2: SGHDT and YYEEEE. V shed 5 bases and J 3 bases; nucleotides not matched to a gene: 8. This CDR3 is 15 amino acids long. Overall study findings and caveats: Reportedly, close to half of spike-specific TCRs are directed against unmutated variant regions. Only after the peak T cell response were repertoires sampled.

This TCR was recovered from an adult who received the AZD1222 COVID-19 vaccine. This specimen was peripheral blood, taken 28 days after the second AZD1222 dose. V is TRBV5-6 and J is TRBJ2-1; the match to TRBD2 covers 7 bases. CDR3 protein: CASSREDLIYNEQFF. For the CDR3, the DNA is TGTGCCAGCAGTCGGGAGGACTTAATCTACAATGAGCAGTTCTTC.